The rows below give T cell receptor beta chains drawn from one sample of a study of blood T cell repertoires in COVID-19. TCRdb's table, derived via immunoSEQ multiplex PCR, lists solely in-frame clones and lacks some. The table includes under 250,000 clones, around four fifths detected once. Sequencing was performed on peripheral blood. These receptors all come from a woman in her fifties or sixties with acute or convalescent COVID-19. CDR3s include the opening cysteine and the closing phenylalanine or tryptophan. A D gene is named only where the DNA matches it firmly. Rows give clone size only sometimes, using once, few, many, or a class for an expanded clone.

d_gene | abundance | j_gene | v_gene | CDR3nt | CDR3aa
. | . | TRBJ2-3 | TRBV5-1 | TGCGCCAGCAGTCGGGCCGCCTACACAGGTACGCAGTATTTT | CASSRAAYTGTQYF
TRBD2 | . | TRBJ2-3 | TRBV7-8 | TGTGCCAGCAGCCAGCGGGGGGATACGCAGTATTTT | CASSQRGDTQYF
TRBD1 | . | TRBJ2-2 | TRBV9 | TGTGCCAGCAGCGTAGCGACAGGGTCAATGAACACCGGGGAGCTGTTTTTT | CASSVATGSMNTGELFF
. | . | TRBJ1-1 | TRBV28 | TGTGCCAGCAGAATTACAGACACTGAAGCTTTCTTT | CASRITDTEAFF
. | . | TRBJ1-4 | TRBV18 | TGTGCCAGCTCACTCAGGACTTCTATCACCGCAACTAATGAAAAACTGTTTTTT | CASSLRTSITATNEKLFF
. | . | TRBJ2-1 | TRBV27 | TGTGCCAGCAGTGATCTAGCGTTGAGAGACAATGAGCAGTTCTTC | CASSDLALRDNEQFF
TRBD1 | . | TRBJ1-2 | TRBV10-3 | TGTGCCACCCTGCCGGGACAGGGCTATGGCTACACCTTC | CATLPGQGYGYTF
TRBD1 | . | TRBJ2-5 | TRBV3-1/TRBV3-2 | TGTGCCAGCAGCCAAGGAGGGGGCGGCTTGGGGGAGACCCAGTACTTC | CASSQGGGGLGETQYF
TRBD2 | . | TRBJ2-7 | TRBV19 | TGTGCCAGTACCCAATCCCGGACTAGCACTCCCTACGAGCAGTACTTC | CASTQSRTSTPYEQYF
TRBD1 | few | TRBJ2-5 | TRBV5-6 | TGTGCCAGCAGCTTGGCCAGGACAGGAAAAGAGACCCAGTACTTC | CASSLARTGKETQYF
TRBD2 | . | TRBJ2-3 | TRBV28 | TGTGCCAGCAGCCCGGGACTAGCGTTTGGAGGAGCGGGCACAGATACGCAGTATTTT | CASSPGLAFGGAGTDTQYF
TRBD2 | . | TRBJ2-1 | TRBV6-4 | TGTGCCAGCAGTGTCTCTAGCGGATACAATGAGCAGTTCTTC | CASSVSSGYNEQFF
. | . | TRBJ2-5 | TRBV5-6 | TGTGCCAGCAGCTTGGTGGGACTTGCCCAAGAGACCCAGTACTTC | CASSLVGLAQETQYF
. | . | TRBJ1-5 | TRBV7-2 | TGTGCCAGCAGCCCCGGGGGGGGTCAGCCCCAGCATTTT | CASSPGGGQPQHF
. | . | TRBJ2-2 | TRBV7-2 | TGTGCCAGCAGCTTAAAATTTGTGACACCCGAGTTCTTCACCGGGGAGCTGTTTTTT | CASSLKFVTPEFFTGELFF
. | . | TRBJ2-1 | TRBV5-1 | TGCGCCAGCAGCTTGCCGGGTAGGGGGAATGAGCAGTTCTTC | CASSLPGRGNEQFF
TRBD1 | few | TRBJ1-3 | TRBV11-3 | TGTGCCAGCAGCTCCACAGGGGCCCGGGGCACCATATATTTT | CASSSTGARGTIYF
. | . | TRBJ2-2 | TRBV6-4 | TGTGCCAGCAGTGACGGACTTGAGGACGGGGAGCTGTTTTTT | CASSDGLEDGELFF